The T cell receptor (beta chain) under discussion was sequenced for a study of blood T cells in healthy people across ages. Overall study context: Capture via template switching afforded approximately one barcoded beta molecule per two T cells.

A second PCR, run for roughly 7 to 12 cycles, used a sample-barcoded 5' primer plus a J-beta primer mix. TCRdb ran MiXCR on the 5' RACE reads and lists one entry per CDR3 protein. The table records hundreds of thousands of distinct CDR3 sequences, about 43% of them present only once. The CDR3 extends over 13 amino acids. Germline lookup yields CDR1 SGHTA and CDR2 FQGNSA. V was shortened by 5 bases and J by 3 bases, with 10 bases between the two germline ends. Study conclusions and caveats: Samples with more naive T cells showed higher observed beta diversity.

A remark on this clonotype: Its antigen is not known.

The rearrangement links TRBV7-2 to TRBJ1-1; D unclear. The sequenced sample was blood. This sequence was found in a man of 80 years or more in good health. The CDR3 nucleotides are TGTGCCAGCAGCCCACGATCCGACACTGAAGCTTTCTTT. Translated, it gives CASSPRSDTEAFF.